This T cell receptor beta chain was recorded in a study of vaccination and CD4 T cells after COVID-19. About the research overall: Cells received overlapping spike peptides from SARS-CoV-2, HCoV-NL63, HCoV-OC43 and HCoV-229E as stimulation.

Oncomine TCR Beta short-read sequencing was applied to DNA from cultured CD4+ T cells. TCRdb independently ran MiXCR on the PCR reads; one entry per CDR3 protein. The sample holds about 6,900 distinct CDR3 sequences, roughly 29% seen once. Treatment indicated: approximately 9-day PBMC culture with coronavirus spike peptide pools or control peptides (ViraFEST assay). Pre-COVID-19 pandemic sampling (2011-2018) yielded the unexposed donor's CD4+ T cells. After expanding antigen-specific T cells with peptide pools, ViraFEST sequenced their TCRs. PBMCs were cultured at around 1.8 million per well with roughly 10 IU/ml IL-2 and 8 to 10 ug/ml peptide pools. Fresh replacement IL-2 medium substituted for half the medium on days 3 and 7. Trimming shortened V by 7 bases and J by 5 bases, and 11 bases separated the two germline ends. The CDR3 consists of 12 residues. Germline V gene sequence: CDR1 SGDLS, CDR2 YYNGEE.

About this clonotype: The antigen is undetermined.

This chain connects TRBV9 to TRBJ2-3, with a tentative D call TRBD1 (5 bases). The TCR sequence derives from a human donor in good health. The sequencing sample was made of CD4+ T cells from blood, cultured in vitro. In nucleotides, the CDR3 is TGTGCCAGCGGGCAGGGCGTAGATACGCAGTATTTT. Its protein is CASGQGVDTQYF.